The 9 T cell receptor beta chains given below trace back to one sample, sequenced in a study of T cells after posttransplantation cyclophosphamide. Profiled with immunoSEQ multiplex PCR; TCRdb holds only in-frame clones, not every one. The sample includes over 10,000 clones, roughly 2% of them seen just once. Busulfan-fludarabine conditioning, marrow transplant, and cyclophosphamide on days +3 and +4 were administered. Source: PBMCs, taken after allogeneic stem cell transplant with posttransplant cyclophosphamide. The receptors were sampled from a male patient younger than 45 who received an allogeneic stem cell transplant from a related donor, was CMV-positive, and had no GVHD. Some T cells here may be from the graft donor.

The rearrangement joins TRBV7-8 to TRBJ1-5, with 8 bases aligning to TRBD1. V shed 4 bases and J 3 bases; nucleotides not matched to a gene: 11. CDR1 SGHVS and CDR2 FQNEAQ come from the germline V gene. The CDR3 extends over 17 amino acids. The CDR3 sequence: CASSSQPGGRNNQPQHF. In DNA, the CDR3 is TGTGCCAGCAGCTCCCAACCAGGGGGCCGAAACAATCAGCCCCAGCATTTT.

The chain recombines TRBV7-8 with TRBJ2-1, with 11 bases lining up with TRBD2. The ends lost 5 bases at V and 8 bases at J; junction bases unmatched: 8. Looked up from germline, CDR1 is SGHVS and CDR2 is FQNEAQ. CDR3 length: 15 residues. The CDR3 DNA reads as TGTGCCAGCAGCCTCGGGACTAGCGGCCTCTATGAGCAGTTCTTC. This encodes CASSLGTSGLYEQFF.

This clone was picked up a small number of times. V and J are TRBV30 and TRBJ2-2; maybe TRBD2 (6 bases). Per the germline V gene, CDR1 is GTSNPN and CDR2 is SVGIG (reference sequence). The CDR3 runs to 15 residues. The V end lost 3 bases, the J end lost 6 bases, and 17 bases lay between the germline ends. The CDR3 sequence is CAWSRGAGTAGELFF. For the CDR3, the DNA is TGTGCCTGGAGCCGCGGGGCAGGGACGGCCGGGGAGCTGTTTTTT.

This clone has only a few counts. The gene calls are TRBV28 and TRBJ2-2, with 11 nucleotides matching TRBD2. The germline gives CDR1 MDHEN, CDR2 SYDVKM. The CDR3 extends over 16 amino acids. The trim removed 6 bases at V and 7 bases at J, leaving 10 bases unmatched. The CDR3 DNA is TGTGCCAGCAGATCTTTAGCGGGAGGGCCGGTCGGGGAGCTGTTTTTT. Its translation: CASRSLAGGPVGELFF.

This clone was counted between two and nine times. This chain joins TRBV19 and TRBJ2-1, with D unresolved. Germline CDR1 LNHDA, CDR2 SQIVND (reference sequence). The V end was cut by 3 bases, the J end by 8 bases, with 14 bases between. This CDR3 has 14 residues. CDR3 region: CASSIVYESDEQFF. CDR3 in DNA: TGTGCCAGTAGTATTGTCTATGAGAGTGATGAGCAGTTCTTC.

The chain combines TRBV9 with TRBJ2-3; 8 nucleotides match TRBD1. The CDR3 extends over 18 amino acids. Germline V gives CDR1 SGDLS, CDR2 YYNGEE. The trim removed 4 bases at V and 2 bases at J, leaving 15 bases unmatched. CDR3 protein: CASSTDRGAPGATDTQYF. CDR3 nucleotide sequence: TGTGCCAGCAGCACAGACAGGGGCGCCCCGGGGGCCACAGATACGCAGTATTTT.

This clone was found a few times. This chain uses TRBV6-5 with TRBJ2-3, with 12 bases fitting TRBD2. Germline V lookup: CDR1 MNHEY, CDR2 SVGAGI. The CDR3 spans 15 residues. The V segment lost 6 bases and the J segment 2 bases; nucleotides outside the gene matches: 3. CDR3 nucleotide sequence: TGTGCCAGCAGCACTAGCGGGAGGACCACAGATACGCAGTATTTT. It specifies CASSTSGRTTDTQYF.

This clone was recorded a few times. The chain combines TRBV7-8 with TRBJ1-3; maybe TRBD1 (6 bases). The germline V gene has CDR1 SGHVS and CDR2 FQNEAQ. V lost 4 bases and J 2 bases, leaving 12 bases between the germline ends. This CDR3 spans 15 amino acids. CDR3 DNA: TGTGCCAGCAGCTCTACACAGGGACCTGGAAACACCATATATTTT. Protein: CASSSTQGPGNTIYF.

The chain joins TRBV18 to TRBJ2-2, with 7 bases identical to TRBD1. Germline CDR1 reads KGHSH; CDR2 reads LQKENI. This CDR3 is 15 amino acids long. Trimming removed 5 bases from V and 4 bases from J; junction bases left unmatched: 7. The CDR3 region is CASSSTGAPTGELFF. CDR3 DNA sequence: TGTGCCAGCTCATCTACAGGGGCACCCACCGGGGAGCTGTTTTTT.